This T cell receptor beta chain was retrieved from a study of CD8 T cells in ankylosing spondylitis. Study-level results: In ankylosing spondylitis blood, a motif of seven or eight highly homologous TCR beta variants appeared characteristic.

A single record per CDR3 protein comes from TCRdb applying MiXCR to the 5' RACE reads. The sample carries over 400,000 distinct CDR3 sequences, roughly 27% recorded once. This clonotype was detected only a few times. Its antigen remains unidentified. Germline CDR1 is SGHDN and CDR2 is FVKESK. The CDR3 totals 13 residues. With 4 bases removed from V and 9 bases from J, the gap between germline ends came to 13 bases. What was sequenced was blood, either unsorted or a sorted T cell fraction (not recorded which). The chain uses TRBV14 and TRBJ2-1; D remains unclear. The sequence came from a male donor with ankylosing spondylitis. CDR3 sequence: CASSLPASIEQFF. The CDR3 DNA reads TGTGCCAGCAGCCTACCGGCGAGCATTGAGCAGTTCTTC.